This T cell receptor (beta chain) is drawn from a study of T-cell memory formation after mild COVID-19. Study background: Among the donors, TCR clusters were largely specific to each donor. General study points: CD4+ contracting clones were mainly CM and EM; CD8+ ones, EMRA.

Turning to this clonotype: No antigen is known for it.

MiXCR, run by TCRdb on the 5' RACE reads, gives a single entry per CDR3 protein. Found here are some 490,000 distinct CDR3 sequences, 15% to 20% of them singletons; the top ten hold about 12%. Germline V lookup: CDR1 MNHNS, CDR2 SASEGT. V lost 7 bases and J 5 bases, leaving 20 bases between the germline ends. The CDR3 is made up of 15 amino acids. The clonotype originates from an adult woman who had mild COVID-19 (a few samples of this study predate the infection). Cell type and time point are not known. Specimen: PBMCs or a T cell subset sorted from them (not recorded which). The rearrangement uses TRBV6-1 and TRBJ1-2, with unresolved D. Here the CDR3 reads CASTPSEAAQYGYTF. The CDR3 region has the DNA TGTGCCAGCACCCCAAGTGAAGCAGCGCAGTATGGCTACACCTTC.